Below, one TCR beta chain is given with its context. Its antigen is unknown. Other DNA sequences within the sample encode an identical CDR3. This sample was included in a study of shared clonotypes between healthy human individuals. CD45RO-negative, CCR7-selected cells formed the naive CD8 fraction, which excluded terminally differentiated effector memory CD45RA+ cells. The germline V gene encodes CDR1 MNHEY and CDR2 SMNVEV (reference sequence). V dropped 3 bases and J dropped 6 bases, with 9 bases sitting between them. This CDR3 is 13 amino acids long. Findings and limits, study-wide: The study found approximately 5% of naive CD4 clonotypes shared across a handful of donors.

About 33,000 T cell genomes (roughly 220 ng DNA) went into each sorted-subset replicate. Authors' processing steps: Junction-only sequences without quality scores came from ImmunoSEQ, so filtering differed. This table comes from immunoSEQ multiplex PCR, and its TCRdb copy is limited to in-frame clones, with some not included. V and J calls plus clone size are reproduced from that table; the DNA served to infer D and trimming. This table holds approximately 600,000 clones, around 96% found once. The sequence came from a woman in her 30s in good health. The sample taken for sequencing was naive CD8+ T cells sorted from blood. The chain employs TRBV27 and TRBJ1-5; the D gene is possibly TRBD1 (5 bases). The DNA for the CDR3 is TGTGCCAGCAGTTTGGGGGTCGGTCAGCCCCAGCATTTT. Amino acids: CASSLGVGQPQHF.